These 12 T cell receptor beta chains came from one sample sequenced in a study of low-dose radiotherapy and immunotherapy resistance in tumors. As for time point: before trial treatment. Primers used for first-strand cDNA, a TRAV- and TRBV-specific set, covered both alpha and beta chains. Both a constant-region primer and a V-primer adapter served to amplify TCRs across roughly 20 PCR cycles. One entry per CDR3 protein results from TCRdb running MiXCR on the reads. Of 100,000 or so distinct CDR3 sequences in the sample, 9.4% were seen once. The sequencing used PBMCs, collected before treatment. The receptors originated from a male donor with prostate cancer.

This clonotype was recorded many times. CDR3 region: CASSSSYQGAYNEQFF. CDR3 DNA: TGTGCCAGCAGCTCCAGCTACCAGGGGGCTTACAATGAGCAGTTCTTC. The chain combines TRBV11-2 with TRBJ2-1; 8 bases are shared with TRBD1. V lost 4 bases to trimming and J lost 4 bases; unmatched junction nucleotides: 9. CDR3 length: 16 residues. Looked up from germline, CDR1 is SGHAT and CDR2 is FQNNGV. Based on the CDR3 plus reference TRBV11-2 and TRBJ2-1, the full variable domain is EAGVAQSPRYKIIEKRQSVAFWCNPISGHATLYWYQQILGQGPKLLIQFQNNGVVDDSQLPKDRFSAERLKGVDSTLKIQPAKLEDSAVYLCASSSSYQGAYNEQFFGPGTRLTVL.

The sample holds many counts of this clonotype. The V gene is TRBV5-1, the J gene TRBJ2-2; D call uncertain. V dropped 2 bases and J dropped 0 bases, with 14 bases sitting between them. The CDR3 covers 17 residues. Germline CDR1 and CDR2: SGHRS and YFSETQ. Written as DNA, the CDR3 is TGCGCCAGCAGCTTCCCAGAGATACCGACGAACACCGGGGAGCTGTTTTTT. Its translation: CASSFPEIPTNTGELFF.

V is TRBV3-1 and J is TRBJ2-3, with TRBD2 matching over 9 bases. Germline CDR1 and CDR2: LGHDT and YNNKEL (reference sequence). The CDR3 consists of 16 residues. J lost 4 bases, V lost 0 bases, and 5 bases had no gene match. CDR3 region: CASSQDLTSGADTQYF. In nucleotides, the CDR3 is TGTGCCAGCAGCCAAGATCTGACTAGCGGCGCAGATACGCAGTATTTT.

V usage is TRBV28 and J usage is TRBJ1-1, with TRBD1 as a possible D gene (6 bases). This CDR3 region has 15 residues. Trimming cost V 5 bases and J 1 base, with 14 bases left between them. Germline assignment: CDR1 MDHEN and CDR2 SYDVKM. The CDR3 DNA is TGTGCCAGCAGTCCCCAGGGACACAAGAACACTGAAGCTTTCTTT. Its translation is CASSPQGHKNTEAFF.

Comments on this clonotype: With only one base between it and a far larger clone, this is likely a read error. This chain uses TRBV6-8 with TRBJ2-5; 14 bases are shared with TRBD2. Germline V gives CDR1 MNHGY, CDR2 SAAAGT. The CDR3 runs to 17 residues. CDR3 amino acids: CASSEVGLAGAGETLYF. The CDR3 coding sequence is TGTGCCAGCAGTGAAGTGGGACTAGCGGGAGCGGGTGAGACCCTGTACTTC.

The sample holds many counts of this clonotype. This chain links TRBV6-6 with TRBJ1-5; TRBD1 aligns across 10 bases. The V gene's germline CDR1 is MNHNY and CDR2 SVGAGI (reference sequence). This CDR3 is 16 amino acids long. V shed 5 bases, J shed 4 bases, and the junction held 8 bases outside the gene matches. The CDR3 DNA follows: TGTGCCAGCAGTCCGCCCGGGACAGGGGTTAATCAGCCCCAGCATTTT. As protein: CASSPPGTGVNQPQHF.

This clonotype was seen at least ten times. The DNA of the CDR3 is TGTGCCAGTGAGGGACCAAGCGATACGCAGTATTTT. It translates to CASEGPSDTQYF. The chain is built from TRBV2 and TRBJ2-3; D might be TRBD1 or TRBD2, each matching 5 bases. The CDR3 runs 12 residues. Trimming left V 9 bases short and J 6 bases short, with 13 bases between. In germline, CDR1 is SNHLY, CDR2 FYNNEI.

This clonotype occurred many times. CDR3 sequence reads: CASSLSGTRQYTDTQYF. DNA of the CDR3: TGTGCCAGCAGTTTGTCCGGGACCCGACAGTACACAGATACGCAGTATTTT. The rearrangement links TRBV28 to TRBJ2-3; D possibly uses TRBD1 or TRBD2 (5 bases each). This CDR3 spans 17 amino acids. The germline gives CDR1 MDHEN, CDR2 SYDVKM. Deletions cut 3 bases from V and 2 bases from J, with 18 bases between.

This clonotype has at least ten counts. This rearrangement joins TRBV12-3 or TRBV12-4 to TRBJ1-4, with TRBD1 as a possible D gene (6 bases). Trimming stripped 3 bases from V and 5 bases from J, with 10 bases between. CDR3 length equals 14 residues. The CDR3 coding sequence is TGTGCCAGCAGTTTCGCAGGGGAAAATGAAAAACTGTTTTTT. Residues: CASSFAGENEKLFF.

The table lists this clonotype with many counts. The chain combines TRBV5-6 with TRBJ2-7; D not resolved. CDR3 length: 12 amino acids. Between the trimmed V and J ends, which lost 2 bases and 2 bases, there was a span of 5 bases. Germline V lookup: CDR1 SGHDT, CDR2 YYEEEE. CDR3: CASSFDTYEQYF. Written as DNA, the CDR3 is TGTGCCAGCAGCTTTGACACCTACGAGCAGTACTTC.

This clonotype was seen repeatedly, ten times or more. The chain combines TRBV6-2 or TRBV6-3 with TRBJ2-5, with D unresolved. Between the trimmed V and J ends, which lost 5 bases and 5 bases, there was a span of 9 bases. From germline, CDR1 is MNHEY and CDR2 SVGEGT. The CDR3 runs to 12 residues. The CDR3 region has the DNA TGTGCCAGCAGTCCCTCGGATGAGACCCAGTACTTC. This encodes CASSPSDETQYF.

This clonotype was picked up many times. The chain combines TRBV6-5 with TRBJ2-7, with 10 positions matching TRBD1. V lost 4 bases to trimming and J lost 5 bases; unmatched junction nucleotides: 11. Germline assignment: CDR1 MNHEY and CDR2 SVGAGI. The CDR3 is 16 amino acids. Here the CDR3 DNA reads TGTGCCAGCAGTTTCGGGACAGGGGTTTCTGGAGACGAGCAGTACTTC. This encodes CASSFGTGVSGDEQYF.